Sequencing of this TCR beta chain was carried out in a study of shared T cell receptors in the human thymus. Trimming cost V 1 base and J 1 base; bases outside gene matches: 13. CDR3 size: 19 residues. CDR1 LGHNA and CDR2 YNFKEQ come from the germline V gene. The assay was immunoSEQ multiplex PCR, and TCRdb's table has in-frame clones only and misses some. Counted here are under 450,000 clones, 85% to 95% occurring once; the ten biggest clones make up about 0.02%. The J gene is TRBJ2-7, the V gene TRBV4-2, with TRBD2 matching 10 bases. The TCR sequence derives from a human donor. Sequenced input: thymocytes. CDR3 region: CASSQGEIRTSGGSYEQYF. CDR3 nucleotide sequence: TGTGCCAGCAGCCAAGGGGAAATTCGGACTAGCGGAGGGTCCTACGAGCAGTACTTC.